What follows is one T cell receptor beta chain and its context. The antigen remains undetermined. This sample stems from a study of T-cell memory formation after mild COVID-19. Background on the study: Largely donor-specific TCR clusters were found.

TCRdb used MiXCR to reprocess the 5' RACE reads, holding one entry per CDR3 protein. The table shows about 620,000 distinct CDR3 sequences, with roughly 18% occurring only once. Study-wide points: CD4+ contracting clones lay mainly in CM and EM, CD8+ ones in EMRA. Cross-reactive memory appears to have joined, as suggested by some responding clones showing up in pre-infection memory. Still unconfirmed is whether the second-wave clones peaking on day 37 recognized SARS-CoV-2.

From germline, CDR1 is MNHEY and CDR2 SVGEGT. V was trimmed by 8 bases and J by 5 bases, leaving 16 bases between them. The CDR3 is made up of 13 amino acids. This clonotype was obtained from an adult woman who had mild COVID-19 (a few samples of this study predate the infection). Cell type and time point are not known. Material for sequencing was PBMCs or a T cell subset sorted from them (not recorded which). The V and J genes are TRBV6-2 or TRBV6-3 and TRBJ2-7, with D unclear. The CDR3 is CASGSREGNEQYF. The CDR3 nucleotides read TGTGCCAGCGGTTCTAGGGAAGGGAACGAGCAGTACTTC.